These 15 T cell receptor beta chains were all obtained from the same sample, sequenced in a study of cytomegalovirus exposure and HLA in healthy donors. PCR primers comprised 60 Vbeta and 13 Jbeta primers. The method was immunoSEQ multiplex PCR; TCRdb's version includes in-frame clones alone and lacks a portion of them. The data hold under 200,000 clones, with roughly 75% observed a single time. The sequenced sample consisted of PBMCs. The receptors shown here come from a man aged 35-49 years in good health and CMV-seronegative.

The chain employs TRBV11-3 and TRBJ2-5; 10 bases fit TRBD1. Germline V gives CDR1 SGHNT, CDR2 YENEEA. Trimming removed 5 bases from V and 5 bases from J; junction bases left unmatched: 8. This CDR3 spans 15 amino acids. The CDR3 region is CASSHRTGGWETQYF. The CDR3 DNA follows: TGTGCCAGCAGCCACAGGACAGGGGGGTGGGAGACCCAGTACTTC.

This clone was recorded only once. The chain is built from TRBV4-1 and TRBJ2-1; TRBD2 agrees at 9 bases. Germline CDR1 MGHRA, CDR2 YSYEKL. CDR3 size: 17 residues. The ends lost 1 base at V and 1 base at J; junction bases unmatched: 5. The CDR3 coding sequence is TGCGCCAGCAGCCAAGGGCTAGCGGGGACATCCTACAATGAGCAGTTCTTC. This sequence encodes CASSQGLAGTSYNEQFF.

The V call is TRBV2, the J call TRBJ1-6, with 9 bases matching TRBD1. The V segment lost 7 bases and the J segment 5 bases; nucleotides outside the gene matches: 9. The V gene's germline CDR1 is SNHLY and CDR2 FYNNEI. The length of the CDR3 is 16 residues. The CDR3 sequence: CASTRSQGANNSPLHF. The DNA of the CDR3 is TGTGCCAGCACCCGCTCACAGGGGGCGAATAATTCACCCCTCCACTTT.

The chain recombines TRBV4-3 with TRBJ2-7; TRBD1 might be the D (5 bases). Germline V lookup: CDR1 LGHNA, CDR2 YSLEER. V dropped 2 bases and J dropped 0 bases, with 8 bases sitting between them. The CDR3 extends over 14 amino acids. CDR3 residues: CASSQPGLSYEQYF. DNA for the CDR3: TGCGCCAGCAGCCAACCAGGGCTCTCCTACGAGCAGTACTTC.

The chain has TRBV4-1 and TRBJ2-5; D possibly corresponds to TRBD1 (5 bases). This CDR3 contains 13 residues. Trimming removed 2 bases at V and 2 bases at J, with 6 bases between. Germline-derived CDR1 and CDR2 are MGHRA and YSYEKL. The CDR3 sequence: CASSQRQQETQYF. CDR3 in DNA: TGCGCCAGCAGCCAACGACAGCAAGAGACCCAGTACTTC.

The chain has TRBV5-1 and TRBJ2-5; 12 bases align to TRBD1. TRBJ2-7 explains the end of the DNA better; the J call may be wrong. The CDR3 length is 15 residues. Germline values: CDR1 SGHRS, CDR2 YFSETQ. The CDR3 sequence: CASSPGTGGLYEQYF. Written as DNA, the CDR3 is TGCGCCAGCAGCCCCGGGACAGGGGGCCTCTACGAGCAGTACTTC.

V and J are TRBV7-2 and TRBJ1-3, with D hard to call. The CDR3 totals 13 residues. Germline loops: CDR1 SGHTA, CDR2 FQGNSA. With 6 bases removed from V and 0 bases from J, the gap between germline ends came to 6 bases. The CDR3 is CASSEASGNTIYF. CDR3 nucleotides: TGTGCCAGCAGTGAAGCCTCTGGAAACACCATATATTTT.

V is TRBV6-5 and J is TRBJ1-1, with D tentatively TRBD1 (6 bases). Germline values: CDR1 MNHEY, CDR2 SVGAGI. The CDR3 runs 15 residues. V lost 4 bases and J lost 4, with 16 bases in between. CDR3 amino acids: CASSLTRGGGTEAFF. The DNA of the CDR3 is TGTGCCAGCAGTTTAACCAGGGGTGGGGGCACTGAAGCTTTCTTT.

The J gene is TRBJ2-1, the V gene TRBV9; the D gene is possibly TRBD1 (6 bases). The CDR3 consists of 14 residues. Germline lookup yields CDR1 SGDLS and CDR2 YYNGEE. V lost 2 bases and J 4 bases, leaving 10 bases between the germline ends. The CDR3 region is CASSVPGQYNEQFF. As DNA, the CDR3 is TGTGCCAGCAGCGTCCCGGGACAATACAATGAGCAGTTCTTC.

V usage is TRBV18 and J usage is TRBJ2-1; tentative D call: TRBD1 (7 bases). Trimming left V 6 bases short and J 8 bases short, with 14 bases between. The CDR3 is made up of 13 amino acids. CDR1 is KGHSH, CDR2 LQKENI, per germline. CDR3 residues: CASSLTRGDEQFF. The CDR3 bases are TGTGCCAGCTCTCTAACCAGGGGGGATGAGCAGTTCTTC. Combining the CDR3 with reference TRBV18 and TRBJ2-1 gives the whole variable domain NAGVMQNPRHLVRRRGQEARLRCSPMKGHSHVYWYRQLPEEGLKFMVYLQKENIIDESGMPKERFSAEFPKEGPSILRIQQVVRGDSAAYFCASSLTRGDEQFFGPGTRLTVL.

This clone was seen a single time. The CDR3 loop reads CASSQQDWGYTF. The DNA of the CDR3 is TGTGCCAGCAGCCAACAGGATTGGGGCTACACCTTC. This rearrangement joins TRBV14 to TRBJ1-2, with no clear D. V shed 2 bases and J shed 8 bases, with 9 bases lying between them. CDR1 and CDR2 from the germline V gene are SGHDN and FVKESK. This CDR3 has 12 residues. Full variable domain (missing parts from reference TRBV14 and TRBJ1-2): EAGVTQFPSHSVIEKGQTVTLRCDPISGHDNLYWYRRVMGKEIKFLLHFVKESKQDESGMPNNRFLAERTGGTYSTLKVQPAELEDSGVYFCASSQQDWGYTFGSGTRLTVV.

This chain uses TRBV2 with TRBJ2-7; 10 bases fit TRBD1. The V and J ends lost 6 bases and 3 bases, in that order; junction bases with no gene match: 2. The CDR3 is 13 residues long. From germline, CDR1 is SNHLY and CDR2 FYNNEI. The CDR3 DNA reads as TGTGCCAGCAGGGGACAGGGGATCTACGAGCAGTACTTC. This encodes CASRGQGIYEQYF.

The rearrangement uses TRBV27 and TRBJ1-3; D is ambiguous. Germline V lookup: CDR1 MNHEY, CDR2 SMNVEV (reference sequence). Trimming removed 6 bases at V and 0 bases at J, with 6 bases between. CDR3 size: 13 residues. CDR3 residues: CASRSYSGNTIYF. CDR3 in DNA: TGTGCCAGCAGGAGCTACTCTGGAAACACCATATATTTT.

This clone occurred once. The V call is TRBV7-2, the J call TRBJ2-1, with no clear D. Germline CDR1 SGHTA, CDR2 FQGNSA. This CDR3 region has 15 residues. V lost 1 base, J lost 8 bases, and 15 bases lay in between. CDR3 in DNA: TGTGCCAGCAGCTTAGAGCCTCGCACGGTGGATGAGCAGTTCTTC. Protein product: CASSLEPRTVDEQFF.

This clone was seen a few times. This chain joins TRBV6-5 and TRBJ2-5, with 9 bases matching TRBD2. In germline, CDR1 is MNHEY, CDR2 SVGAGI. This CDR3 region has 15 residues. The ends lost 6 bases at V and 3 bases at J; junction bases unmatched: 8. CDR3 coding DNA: TGTGCCAGCAGCTCCTATTTAGCGGGAGAAGAGACCCAGTACTTC. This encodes CASSSYLAGEETQYF.